The present entry profiles one T cell receptor (beta chain) with its context. It lacks a known antigen. Base qualities are not at hand, and no much larger clone is one base apart. This sample was taken from a study of blood T cells in healthy people across ages (dated by TCRdb to 2015 to 2017). The study in broad terms: In model experiments, template switching captured roughly one uniquely barcoded TCR beta cDNA molecule for every two T cells. Using the same blood draw, the study looked at two additional independent replicas of 1 million unique cDNA reads for two donors, one aged 18 to 30 and the other aged 80 or older. Donors were grouped into four age groups: young (average 16 years), middle-aged (39), aged (approximately 58) and long-lived (about 89). Donors of different ages were randomly distributed across sequencing lanes to avoid experimental bias. The study measured age-related changes in TCR beta repertoire diversity using deep sequencing normalized with unique cDNA molecular identifiers.

The donors were 40 or so Caucasian individuals from Russia, aged roughly 6 to 100 years, who were systemically healthy. Each donor gave ten milliliters of peripheral blood, collected into EDTA-treated Vacutainer tubes. Ficoll-Paque density-gradient centrifugation was used to isolate PBMCs, with at least 7 million per sample. Trizol reagent was used to extract total RNA from PBMCs, with at least 5 micrograms per sample. Naive CD45RAhigh/CD27high T cell percentages were measured by flow cytometry on a PBMC aliquot from every donor. To prepare the library, 5' RACE was applied. The data were produced on an Illumina HiSeq 2500. The second PCR ran for roughly 7 to 11 cycles and used a J-beta primer mix along with a sample-barcoded 5' primer. Each TCR beta cDNA molecule received a unique molecular identifier from a template-switch 5' adaptor carrying 12 random nucleotides. At least 2.5 million CDR3-containing paired-end reads were obtained from each sample. First-strand cDNA synthesis was performed from all RNA using the Mint cDNA synthesis kit, with priming by a TRBC-specific oligonucleotide. All cDNA was treated with uracil-DNA glycosylase and then went through a first 18-cycle PCR with the universal primers M1SS and BC2_uni_R. In the paper's pipeline: Normalization of each sample was performed by random selection of 1 million high-quality reads, each carrying a distinct molecular identifier. Instead of being binned into consensus sequences, reads that shared molecular identifiers were thrown out. MiTCR, set to a Q25 quality threshold and the strictest error-elimination algorithm, was used for CDR3 identification, clonotype clustering and error correction. A nonparametric unseen species model with Euler transformation was used to estimate a lower bound on total TCR beta diversity. The raw public data were reprocessed by TCRdb itself: fastp quality trimming at Q25, MiXCR clonotype calling, in-frame beta chains only. Every distinct CDR3 protein forms one entry, paired with its most common genes and DNA. The V and J calls follow TCRdb's processing rather than the paper's. Counted in this sample were under 1 million distinct CDR3 sequences; roughly 44% of them appeared once. In total, the top ten clones hold approximately 19% of the sample.

The paper's findings and limits, for the study overall: Observed TCR beta diversity per million T cells fell roughly linearly with age, and a significant reduction was already apparent by age about 38. The CMV infection status of donors was not known, potentially confounding age-related changes in expanded clonotypes. Since profiling was done on bulk unsorted PBMCs, naive and antigen-experienced compartments could not be conclusively compared. Compared with the aged group, the long-lived group had more naive CD4+ T cells, fewer expanded clones and increased TCR diversity, a pattern suggesting age selection. A strong correlation was found between observed TCR beta diversity and the percentage of naive T cells measured by flow cytometry. Total diversity estimates from one million sequenced T cells were considered lower bounds and underestimates.

Including the terminal cysteine and phenylalanine, the CDR3 comprises 14 residues. Of all the DNA, just the CDR3 is kept, 42 bases in frame from base 1. The V end gives up 10 bases and the J end 14 bases, leaving 22 bases in the junction not matched to a gene. The germline V gene sets CDR1 to SNHLY and CDR2 to FYNNEI. This clonotype was obtained from a man between 60 and 70 years old in good health. The specimen was blood. The V and J genes are TRBV2 and TRBJ1-1; the junction holds 7 bases that match TRBD1. The sequenced DNA: TGTGCCACACCCGACAGGGAATCCTACAATGAGCAGTTCTTT. This encodes CATPDRESYNEQFF.